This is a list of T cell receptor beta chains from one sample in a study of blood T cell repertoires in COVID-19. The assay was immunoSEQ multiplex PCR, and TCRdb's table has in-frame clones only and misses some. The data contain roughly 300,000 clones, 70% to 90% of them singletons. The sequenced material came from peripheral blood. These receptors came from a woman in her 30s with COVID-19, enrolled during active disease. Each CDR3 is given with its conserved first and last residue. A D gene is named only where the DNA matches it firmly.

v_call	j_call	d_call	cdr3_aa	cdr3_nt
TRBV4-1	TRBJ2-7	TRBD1	CASSPGTGVNYEQYF	TGCGCCAGCAGCCCCGGGACAGGTGTTAACTACGAGCAGTACTTC
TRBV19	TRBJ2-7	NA	CASSMFGSGYEQYF	TGTGCCAGTAGTATGTTTGGTTCCGGGTACGAGCAGTACTTC
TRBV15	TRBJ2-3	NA	CATTKLDNTDTQYF	TGTGCCACCACCAAACTAGATAACACAGATACGCAGTATTTT
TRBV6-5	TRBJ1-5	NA	CATRQGNQPQHF	TGTGCCACTCGACAGGGCAATCAGCCCCAGCATTTT
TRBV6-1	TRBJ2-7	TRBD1	CASGRDRGYEQYF	TGTGCCAGCGGACGGGACAGGGGTTACGAGCAGTACTTC
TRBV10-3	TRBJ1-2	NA	CASGPLEGYTF	TGTGCCAGCGGGCCCCTGGAAGGCTACACCTTC
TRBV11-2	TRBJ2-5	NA	CASSLNYQGGRETQYF	TGTGCCAGCAGCTTAAATTACCAGGGAGGTAGAGAGACCCAGTACTTC
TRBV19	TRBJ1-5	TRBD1	CASSPWDSGNQPQHF	TGTGCCAGTAGTCCCTGGGACAGTGGCAATCAGCCCCAGCATTTT
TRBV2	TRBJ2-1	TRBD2	CASSSLAGYNEQFF	TGTGCCAGCAGTTCACTAGCGGGCTACAATGAGCAGTTCTTC
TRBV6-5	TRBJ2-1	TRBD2	CASSYASGVNNEQFF	TGTGCCAGCAGTTATGCTAGCGGGGTGAACAATGAGCAGTTCTTC